The 15 T cell receptor beta chains below all came from one sample that was sequenced in a study of human T cells and chemical hapten exposure. The time point is: pre-sensitization, week 0. Treatment: therapeutic diphenylcyclopropenone sensitization with weekly scalp DPC. TCRdb reprocessed the RACE reads with MiXCR, giving one entry per CDR3 protein. This sample has 95,000 to 150,000 distinct CDR3 sequences, with approximately 12% found just once. This material consisted of whole blood, taken in connection with sensitization to the hapten diphenylcyclopropenone (DPC). The receptors stem from a woman aged 18-29 years with alopecia areata. Some clones in this sample may be carry-over from other donors' samples.

This clonotype was recorded at least ten times. V is TRBV11-2 and J is TRBJ2-2, with 10 bases matching TRBD1. The CDR3 is 15 amino acids. V shed 5 bases and J 7 bases; nucleotides not matched to a gene: 7. CDR1 SGHAT and CDR2 FQNNGV come from the germline V gene. CDR3 protein: CASSPGTGVGGELFF. CDR3 sequence (DNA): TGTGCCAGCAGCCCAGGGACAGGGGTAGGCGGGGAGCTGTTTTTT.

This rearrangement joins TRBV2 to TRBJ2-6; D is uncertain. The CDR3 consists of 13 residues. V dropped 11 bases and J dropped 0 bases, with 8 bases sitting between them. Germline V gene lookup returns CDR1 SNHLY and CDR2 FYNNEI. Written as DNA, the CDR3 is TGTGCCTGTATTCGCTCTGGGGCCAACGTCCTGACTTTC. As protein: CACIRSGANVLTF.

This clonotype turned up a few times. The chain recombines TRBV6-4 with TRBJ2-1; D is possibly TRBD2 (6 bases). Trimming stripped 4 bases from V and 6 bases from J, with 16 bases between. The CDR3 sequence is 15 residues long. Germline values: CDR1 MRHNA, CDR2 SNTAGT. In DNA, the CDR3 is TGTGCCAGCAGTGTCGGGGGTTCACCCTCCAATGAGCAGTTCTTC. Translated: CASSVGGSPSNEQFF.

This chain uses TRBV2 with TRBJ2-1; 8 bases align to TRBD2. The CDR3 has 14 amino acids. Losses at the gene ends were 2 bases for V and 8 bases for J; bases not matched to a gene: 5. Germline V gene data show CDR1 as SNHLY and CDR2 as FYNNEI. CDR3 protein: CASSERGGLDEQFF. The CDR3 DNA follows: TGTGCCAGCAGTGAACGGGGGGGCCTCGATGAGCAGTTCTTC.

This clonotype was found a few times. The chain joins TRBV11-3 to TRBJ2-1; D possibly uses TRBD1 or TRBD2 (5 bases each). Trimming stripped 1 base from V and 7 bases from J, with 8 bases between. CDR1 is SGHNT, CDR2 YENEEA, per germline. This CDR3 contains 13 residues. The CDR3 sequence: CASSLVWGNEQFF. The CDR3 DNA reads TGTGCCAGCAGCTTAGTCTGGGGGAATGAGCAGTTCTTC.

This clonotype was recorded a few times. The chain couples TRBV29-1 to TRBJ2-1; D is uncertain. The CDR3 is made up of 14 amino acids. Germline CDR1 and CDR2: SQVTM and ANQGSEA. Trimming stripped 7 bases from V and 4 bases from J, with 17 bases between. CDR3 protein: CSAHLGSGYNEQFF. CDR3 nucleotide sequence: TGCAGCGCTCATCTAGGATCTGGATACAATGAGCAGTTCTTC.

This clonotype was detected many times. The J gene is TRBJ2-1, the V gene TRBV4-1, with 8 positions matching TRBD2. The CDR3 is 17 residues long. Germline lookup yields CDR1 MGHRA and CDR2 YSYEKL. The trim removed 4 bases at V and 8 bases at J, leaving 16 bases unmatched. The CDR3 DNA sequence: TGCGCCAGCAGCCCCATCAGTCTGGGACTAGGAATCCATGAGCAGTTCTTC. Its translation: CASSPISLGLGIHEQFF.

This clonotype was recorded a few times. The chain couples TRBV20-1 to TRBJ2-7; TRBD2 aligns across 7 bases. This CDR3 region has 13 residues. After removal of 2 bases from V and 6 bases from J, the junction contained 7 bases not matched to a gene. From germline, CDR1 is DFQATT and CDR2 SNEGSKA (reference sequence). The CDR3 sequence: CSARLASGGEQYF. The CDR3 DNA reads TGCAGTGCTAGATTAGCTAGCGGCGGCGAGCAGTACTTC.

This clonotype was detected a few times. The chain employs TRBV29-1 and TRBJ1-2; D uncertain. The V end lost 4 bases, the J end lost 5 bases, and 5 bases lay between the germline ends. This CDR3 contains 10 residues. Germline values: CDR1 SQVTM, CDR2 ANQGSEA. Here the CDR3 reads CSVADYGYTF. CDR3 bases: TGCAGCGTTGCTGATTATGGCTACACCTTC.

The chain has TRBV20-1 and TRBJ2-1; 11 bases are shared with TRBD2. Germline lookup yields CDR1 DFQATT and CDR2 SNEGSKA (reference sequence). V trimming: 3 bases; J trimming: 3 bases; junction bases outside the gene matches: 7. The CDR3 spans 16 residues. The CDR3 sequence: CSASRPSGGLYNEQFF. In nucleotides, the CDR3 is TGCAGTGCTAGTAGGCCTAGCGGGGGGCTCTACAATGAGCAGTTCTTC.

This clonotype occurred a few times. This sequence joins TRBV4-3 and TRBJ1-2; D is unclear. The CDR3 runs to 16 residues. V shed 5 bases and J shed 7 bases, with 23 bases lying between them. Germline CDR1 and CDR2: LGHNA and YSLEER. The CDR3 nucleotides are TGCGCCAGCAGCTCATCCCCGGGCAGCGAAGGAACTGGCTACACCTTC. Its translation is CASSSSPGSEGTGYTF.

In this sample, this clonotype turned up a few times. V is TRBV18 and J is TRBJ1-1, with D unclear. Germline V gene lookup returns CDR1 KGHSH and CDR2 LQKENI. The CDR3 spans 16 residues. The germline V and J ends were trimmed by 3 bases and 0 bases, with 14 bases remaining between them. This chain's CDR3 is CASSPLRTGMNTEAFF. As DNA, the CDR3 is TGTGCCAGCTCACCTCTCAGGACGGGTATGAACACTGAAGCTTTCTTT.

There are many counts of this clonotype. This chain connects TRBV12-3 or TRBV12-4 to TRBJ1-3; D may be TRBD1 (5 bases). The CDR3 runs 16 residues. Trimming took 0 bases from V and 0 from J, leaving 9 bases between them. The CDR3 DNA reads TGTGCCAGCAGTTTAGCGCAGGGCATCTCTGGAAACACCATATATTTT. It yields the protein CASSLAQGISGNTIYF.

J is TRBJ2-1 and V is TRBV29-1; weak D call: TRBD2 (6 bases). The V end was cut by 6 bases, the J end by 6 bases, with 18 bases between. The germline gives CDR1 SQVTM, CDR2 ANQGSEA. The CDR3 totals 14 residues. CDR3 protein: CSVSRDSLGNEQFF. The CDR3, as DNA: TGCAGCGTGTCCCGGGACTCCCTCGGCAATGAGCAGTTCTTC.

The chain combines TRBV11-2 with TRBJ1-6; no firm D call. This CDR3 spans 15 amino acids. Between the trimmed V and J ends, which lost 2 bases and 7 bases, there was a span of 12 bases. CDR1 is SGHAT and CDR2 is FQNNGV in the germline V gene. CDR3 sequence: CASSLREGGNSPLHF. DNA for the CDR3: TGTGCCAGCAGCTTACGGGAGGGAGGAAATTCACCCCTCCACTTT.